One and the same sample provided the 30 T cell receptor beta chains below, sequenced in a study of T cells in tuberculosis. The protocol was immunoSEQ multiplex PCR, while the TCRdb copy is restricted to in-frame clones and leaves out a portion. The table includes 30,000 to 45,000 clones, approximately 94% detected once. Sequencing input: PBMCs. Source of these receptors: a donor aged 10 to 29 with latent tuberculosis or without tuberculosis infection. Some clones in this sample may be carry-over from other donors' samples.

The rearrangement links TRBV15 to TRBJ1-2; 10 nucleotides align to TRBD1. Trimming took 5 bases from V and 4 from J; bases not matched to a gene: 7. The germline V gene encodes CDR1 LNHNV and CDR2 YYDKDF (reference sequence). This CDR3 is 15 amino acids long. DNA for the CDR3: TGTGCCACCAGCCCTCCGGGACAGGGGAGCTATGGCTACACCTTC. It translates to CATSPPGQGSYGYTF.

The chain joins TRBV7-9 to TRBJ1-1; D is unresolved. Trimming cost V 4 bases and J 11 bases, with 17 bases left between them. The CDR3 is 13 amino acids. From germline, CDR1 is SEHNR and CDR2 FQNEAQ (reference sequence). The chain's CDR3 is CASSSDQRERAFF. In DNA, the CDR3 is TGTGCCAGCAGCTCGGACCAGCGGGAGAGGGCTTTCTTT.

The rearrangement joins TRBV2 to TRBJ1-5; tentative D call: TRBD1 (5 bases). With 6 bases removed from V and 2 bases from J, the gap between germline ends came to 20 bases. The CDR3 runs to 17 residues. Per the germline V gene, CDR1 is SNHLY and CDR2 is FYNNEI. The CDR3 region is CASRSGTWGRGNQPQHF. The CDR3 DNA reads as TGTGCCAGCAGATCCGGGACTTGGGGAAGGGGCAATCAGCCCCAGCATTTT.

In nucleotides, the CDR3 is TGTGCCAGCAGCAGATTACAGACAGGAGCGGGAGACTACAATGAGCAGTTCTTC. Protein product: CASSRLQTGAGDYNEQFF. The V and J genes are TRBV21-1 and TRBJ2-1; TRBD2, the table's D call, was not compared with the DNA. TRBV21-1 is a recognized pseudogene. The CDR3 covers 18 residues.

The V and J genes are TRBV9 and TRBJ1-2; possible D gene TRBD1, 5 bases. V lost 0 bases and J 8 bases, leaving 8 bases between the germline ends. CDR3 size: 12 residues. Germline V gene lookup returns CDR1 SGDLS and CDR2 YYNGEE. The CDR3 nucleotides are TGTGCCAGCAGCGTAGCGGGGGGGGGCTACACCTTC. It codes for CASSVAGGGYTF.

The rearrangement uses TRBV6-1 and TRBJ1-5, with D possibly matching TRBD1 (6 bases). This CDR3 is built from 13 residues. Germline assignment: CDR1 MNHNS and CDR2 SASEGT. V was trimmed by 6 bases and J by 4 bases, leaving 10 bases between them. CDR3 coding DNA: TGTGCCAGCAGCCTAACAGGGAATCAGCCCCAGCATTTT. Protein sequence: CASSLTGNQPQHF.

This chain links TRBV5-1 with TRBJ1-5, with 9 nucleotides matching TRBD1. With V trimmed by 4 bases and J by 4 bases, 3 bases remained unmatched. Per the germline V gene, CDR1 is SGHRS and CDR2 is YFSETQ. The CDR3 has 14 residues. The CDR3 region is CASSPGTGNQPQHF. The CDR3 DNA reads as TGCGCCAGCAGCCCCGGGACAGGGAATCAGCCCCAGCATTTT.

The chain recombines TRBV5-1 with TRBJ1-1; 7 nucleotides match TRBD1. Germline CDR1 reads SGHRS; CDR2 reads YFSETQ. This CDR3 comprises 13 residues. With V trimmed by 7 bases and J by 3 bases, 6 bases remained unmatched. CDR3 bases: TGCGCCAGCGCGAGAGGGGGCCACACTGAAGCTTTCTTT. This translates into CASARGGHTEAFF.

Here the CDR3 reads CASSVTGGHIPGELFF. The CDR3 bases are TGTGCCAGCAGCGTGACAGGGGGCCATATCCCCGGGGAGCTGTTTTTT. The rearrangement joins TRBV9 to TRBJ2-2; 10 bases fit TRBD1. Trimming took 2 bases from V and 6 from J; bases not matched to a gene: 7. The CDR3 is 16 amino acids. Germline loops: CDR1 SGDLS, CDR2 YYNGEE.

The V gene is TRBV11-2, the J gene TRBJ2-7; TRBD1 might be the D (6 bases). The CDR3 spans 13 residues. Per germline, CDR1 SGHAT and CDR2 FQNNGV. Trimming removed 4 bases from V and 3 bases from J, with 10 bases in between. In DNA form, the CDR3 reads TGTGCCAGCAGCTCTAACAGGGACTACGAGCAGTACGTC. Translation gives CASSSNRDYEQYV.

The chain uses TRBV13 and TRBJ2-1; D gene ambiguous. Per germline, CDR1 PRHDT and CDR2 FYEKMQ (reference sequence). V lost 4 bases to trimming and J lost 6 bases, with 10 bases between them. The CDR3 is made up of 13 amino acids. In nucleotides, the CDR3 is TGTGCCAGCAGCTCCCGGTCCGGCAATGAGCAGTTCTTC. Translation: CASSSRSGNEQFF.

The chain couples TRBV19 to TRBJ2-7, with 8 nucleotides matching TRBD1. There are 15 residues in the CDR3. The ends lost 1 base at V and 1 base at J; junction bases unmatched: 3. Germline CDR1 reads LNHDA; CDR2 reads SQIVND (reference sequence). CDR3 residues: CASSIGRDRSYEQYF. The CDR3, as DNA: TGTGCCAGTAGTATAGGACGGGACAGGTCCTACGAGCAGTACTTC.

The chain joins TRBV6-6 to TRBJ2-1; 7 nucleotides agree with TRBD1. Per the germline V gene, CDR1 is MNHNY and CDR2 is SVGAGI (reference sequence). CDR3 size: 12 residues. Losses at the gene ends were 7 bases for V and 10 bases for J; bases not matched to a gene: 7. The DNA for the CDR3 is TGTGCCAGCAAAACAGGGGCCGGAGAGCAGTTCTTC. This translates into CASKTGAGEQFF.

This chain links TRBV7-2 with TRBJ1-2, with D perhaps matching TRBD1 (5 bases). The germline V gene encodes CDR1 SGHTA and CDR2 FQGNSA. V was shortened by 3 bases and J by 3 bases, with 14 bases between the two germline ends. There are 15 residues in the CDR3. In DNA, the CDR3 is TGTGCCAGCAGCTTCCTAGGGGCGGTTGACTATGGCTACACCTTC. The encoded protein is CASSFLGAVDYGYTF.

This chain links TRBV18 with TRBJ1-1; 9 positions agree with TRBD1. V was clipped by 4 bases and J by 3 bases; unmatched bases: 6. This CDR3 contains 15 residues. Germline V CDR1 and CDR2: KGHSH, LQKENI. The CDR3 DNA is TGTGCCAGCTCACAACGGACAGGGGACTACACTGAAGCTTTCTTT. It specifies CASSQRTGDYTEAFF. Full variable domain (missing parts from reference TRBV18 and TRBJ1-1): NAGVMQNPRHLVRRRGQEARLRCSPMKGHSHVYWYRQLPEEGLKFMVYLQKENIIDESGMPKERFSAEFPKEGPSILRIQQVVRGDSAAYFCASSQRTGDYTEAFFGQGTRLTVV.

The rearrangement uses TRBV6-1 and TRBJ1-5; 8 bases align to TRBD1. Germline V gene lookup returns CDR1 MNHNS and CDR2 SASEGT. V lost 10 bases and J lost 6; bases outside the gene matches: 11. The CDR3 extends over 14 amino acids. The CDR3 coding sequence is TGTGCCACCCACCGACAGGGGAACCTTCAGCCCCAGCATTTT. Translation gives CATHRQGNLQPQHF.

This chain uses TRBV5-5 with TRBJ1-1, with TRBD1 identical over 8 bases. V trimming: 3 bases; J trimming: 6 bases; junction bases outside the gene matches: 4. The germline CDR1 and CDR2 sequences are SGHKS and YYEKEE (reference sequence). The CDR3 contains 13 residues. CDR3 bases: TGTGCCAGCAGCTCTGACAGGGGAGCTGAAGCTTTCTTT. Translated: CASSSDRGAEAFF.

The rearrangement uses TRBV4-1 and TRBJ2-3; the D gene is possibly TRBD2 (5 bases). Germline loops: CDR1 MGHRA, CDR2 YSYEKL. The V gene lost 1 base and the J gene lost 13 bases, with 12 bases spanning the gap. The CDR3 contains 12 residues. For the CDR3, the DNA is TGCGCCAGCAGCCAAGGACTAAGTACCAAGTATTTT. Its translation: CASSQGLSTKYF.

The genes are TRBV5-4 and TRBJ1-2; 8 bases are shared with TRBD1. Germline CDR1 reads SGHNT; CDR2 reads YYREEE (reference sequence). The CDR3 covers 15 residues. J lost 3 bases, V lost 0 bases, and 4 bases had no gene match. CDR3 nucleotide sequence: TGTGCCAGCAGCTTGGAACAGGGGGTCTACTATGGCTACACCTTC. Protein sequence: CASSLEQGVYYGYTF.

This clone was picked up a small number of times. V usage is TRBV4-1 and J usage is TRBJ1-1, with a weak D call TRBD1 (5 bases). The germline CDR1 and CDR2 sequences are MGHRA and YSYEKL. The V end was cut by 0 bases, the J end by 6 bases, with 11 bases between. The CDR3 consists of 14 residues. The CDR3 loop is CASSQDWEGSEAFF. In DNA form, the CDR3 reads TGCGCCAGCAGCCAAGACTGGGAGGGGTCTGAAGCTTTCTTT.

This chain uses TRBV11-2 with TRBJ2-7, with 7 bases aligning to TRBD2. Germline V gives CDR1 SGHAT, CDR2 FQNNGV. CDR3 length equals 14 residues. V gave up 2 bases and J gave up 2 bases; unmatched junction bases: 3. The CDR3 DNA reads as TGTGCCAGCAGCTTAAGGCTAGCGGCCTACGAGCAGTACTTC. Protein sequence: CASSLRLAAYEQYF.

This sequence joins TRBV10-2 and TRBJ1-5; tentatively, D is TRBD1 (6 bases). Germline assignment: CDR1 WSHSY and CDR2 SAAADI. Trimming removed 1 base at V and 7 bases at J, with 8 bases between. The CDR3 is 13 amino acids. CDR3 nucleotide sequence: TGCGCCAGCAGTGAGTTACAGGGACAGCCCCAGCATTTT. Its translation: CASSELQGQPQHF.

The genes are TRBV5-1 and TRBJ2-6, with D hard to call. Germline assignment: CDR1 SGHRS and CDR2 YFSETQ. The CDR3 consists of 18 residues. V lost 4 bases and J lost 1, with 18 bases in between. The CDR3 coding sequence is TGCGCCAGCAGCATGGAGAAGTACCAAACTTCTGGGGCCAACGTCCTGACTTTC. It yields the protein CASSMEKYQTSGANVLTF. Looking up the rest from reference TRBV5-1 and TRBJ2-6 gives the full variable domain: KAGVTQTPRYLIKTRGQQVTLSCSPISGHRSVSWYQQTPGQGLQFLFEYFSETQRNKGNFPGRFSGRQFSNSRSEMNVSTLELGDSALYLCASSMEKYQTSGANVLTFGAGSRLTVL.

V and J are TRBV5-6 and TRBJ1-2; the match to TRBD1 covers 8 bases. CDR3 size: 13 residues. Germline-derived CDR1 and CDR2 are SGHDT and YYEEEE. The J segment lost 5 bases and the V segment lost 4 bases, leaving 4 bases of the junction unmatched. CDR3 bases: TGTGCCAGCAGCCAGGGACAGGCATATGGCTACACCTTC. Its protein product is CASSQGQAYGYTF.

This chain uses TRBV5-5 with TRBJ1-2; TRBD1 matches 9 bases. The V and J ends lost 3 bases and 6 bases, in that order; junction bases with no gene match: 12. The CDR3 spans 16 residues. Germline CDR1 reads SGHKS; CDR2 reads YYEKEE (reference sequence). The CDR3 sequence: CASSSQTGGSLNGYTF. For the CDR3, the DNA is TGTGCCAGCAGCTCGCAGACAGGGGGGAGTTTGAATGGCTACACCTTC.

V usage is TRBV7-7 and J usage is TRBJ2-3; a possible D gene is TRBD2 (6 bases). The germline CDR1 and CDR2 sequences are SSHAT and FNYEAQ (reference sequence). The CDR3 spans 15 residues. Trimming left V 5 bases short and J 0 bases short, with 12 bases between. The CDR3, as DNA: TGTGCCAGCAGCCCAGTGGAGGGGAGCACAGATACGCAGTATTTT. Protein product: CASSPVEGSTDTQYF.

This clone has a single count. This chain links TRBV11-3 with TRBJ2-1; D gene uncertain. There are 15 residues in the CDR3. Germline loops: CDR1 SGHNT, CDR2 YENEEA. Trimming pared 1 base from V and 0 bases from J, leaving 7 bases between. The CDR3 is CASSLVADSYNEQFF. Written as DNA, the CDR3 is TGTGCCAGCAGCTTAGTGGCAGACTCCTACAATGAGCAGTTCTTC.

In nucleotides, the CDR3 is TGCGCCAGCAGCTGGGGGGGTAGGGGGACTAATGAAAAACTGTTTTTT. This codes for CASSWGGRGTNEKLFF. The chain uses TRBV4-1 and TRBJ1-4; a possible D gene is TRBD1 (6 bases). Per germline, CDR1 MGHRA and CDR2 YSYEKL. The CDR3 is 16 amino acids. The germline V and J ends were trimmed by 5 bases and 2 bases, with 15 bases remaining between them.

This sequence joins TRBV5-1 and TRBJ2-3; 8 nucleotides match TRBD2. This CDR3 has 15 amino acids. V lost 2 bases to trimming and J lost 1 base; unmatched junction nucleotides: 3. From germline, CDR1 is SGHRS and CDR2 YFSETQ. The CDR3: CASSLAGEGTDTQYF. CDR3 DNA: TGCGCCAGCAGCTTAGCGGGGGAAGGCACAGATACGCAGTATTTT.

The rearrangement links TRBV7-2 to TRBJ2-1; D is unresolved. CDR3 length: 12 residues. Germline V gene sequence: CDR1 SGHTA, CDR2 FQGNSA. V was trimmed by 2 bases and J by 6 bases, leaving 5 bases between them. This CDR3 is CASSLTINEQFF. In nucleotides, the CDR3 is TGTGCCAGCAGCTTAACAATCAATGAGCAGTTCTTC.